The 12 T cell receptor beta chains below come from one sample, sequenced in a study of CD8 T cells in Susac syndrome. Reverse transcription of roughly 0.45 to 1 ug RNA used random hexamers. TCRdb reprocessed the immunoSEQ multiplex PCR reads via MiXCR and lists one record per CDR3 protein. The repertoire holds 120,000 or so distinct CDR3 sequences, with around 94% as singletons. The specimen was CD8+ T cells from PBMCs. All receptors come from a human donor with Susac syndrome.

The chain couples TRBV5-4 to TRBJ2-3, with 8 positions matching TRBD2. CDR1 SGHNT and CDR2 YYREEE come from the germline V gene (reference sequence). The J segment lost 0 bases and the V segment lost 1 base, leaving 1 base of the junction unmatched. The CDR3 covers 15 residues. Here the CDR3 reads CASSLRGRSTDTQYF. The DNA of the CDR3 is TGTGCCAGCAGCTTGCGCGGGAGGAGCACAGATACGCAGTATTTT.

The chain recombines TRBV5-6 with TRBJ2-2, with 9 bases matching TRBD2. The CDR3 loop spans 17 amino acids. CDR1 is SGHDT and CDR2 is YYEEEE in the germline V gene. J lost 1 base, V lost 0 bases, and 4 bases had no gene match. The CDR3 is CASSLADSGRNTGELFF. For the CDR3, the DNA is TGTGCCAGCAGCTTGGCCGATAGCGGGAGGAACACCGGGGAGCTGTTTTTT.

The chain couples TRBV11-2 to TRBJ2-5; TRBD1 matches 9 bases. The CDR3 has 15 residues. Germline CDR1 reads SGHAT; CDR2 reads FQNNGV. The V gene end was trimmed by 3 bases and the J gene end by 1 base; junction bases not matched to a gene: 3. This CDR3 is CASSLGQGFQETQYF. CDR3 bases: TGTGCCAGCAGCTTGGGACAGGGCTTCCAAGAGACCCAGTACTTC.

The chain recombines TRBV6-5 with TRBJ2-2; D is uncertain. V gave up 5 bases and J gave up 5 bases, with 12 bases separating them. This CDR3 comprises 14 residues. Germline loops: CDR1 MNHEY, CDR2 SVGAGI. The chain's CDR3 is CASSPEKGTGELFF. CDR3 sequence (DNA): TGTGCCAGCAGTCCCGAAAAAGGAACCGGGGAGCTGTTTTTT.

J is TRBJ2-7 and V is TRBV20-1; D gene ambiguous. In germline, CDR1 is DFQATT, CDR2 SNEGSKA (reference sequence). The CDR3 has 13 residues. V lost 5 bases, J lost 6 bases, and 17 bases lay in between. CDR3 sequence (DNA): TGCAGTGCTCGCCGGGCCGAATACGGCGAGCAGTACTTC. This sequence encodes CSARRAEYGEQYF.

The chain links TRBV9 to TRBJ2-1; 11 nucleotides line up with TRBD2. Germline V gene sequence: CDR1 SGDLS, CDR2 YYNGEE. V gave up 3 bases and J gave up 2 bases; unmatched junction bases: 4. The CDR3 sequence is 16 residues long. The CDR3: CASSARLAGTYNEQFF. For the CDR3, the DNA is TGTGCCAGCAGCGCTAGACTAGCGGGGACCTACAATGAGCAGTTCTTC. Based on the CDR3 plus reference TRBV9 and TRBJ2-1, the full variable domain is DSGVTQTPKHLITATGQRVTLRCSPRSGDLSVYWYQQSLDQGLQFLIQYYNGEERAKGNILERFSAQQFPDLHSELNLSSLELGDSALYFCASSARLAGTYNEQFFGPGTRLTVL.

The CDR3 DNA sequence: TGTGCCTGGACCCGGTGGGCATACACAGGGGGCGGCTACACCTTC. The encoded protein is CAWTRWAYTGGGYTF. The chain joins TRBV30 to TRBJ1-2; TRBD1 matches at 9 bases. V lost 4 bases and J lost 8; bases outside the gene matches: 14. Germline V gene lookup returns CDR1 GTSNPN and CDR2 SVGIG (reference sequence). The CDR3 runs to 15 residues.

The chain links TRBV27 to TRBJ2-1; D is unclear. Trimming left V 6 bases short and J 8 bases short, with 8 bases between. From germline, CDR1 is MNHEY and CDR2 SMNVEV (reference sequence). This CDR3 spans 11 amino acids. The CDR3 here is CASSPGDEQFF. The CDR3, as DNA: TGTGCCAGCAGCCCCGGCGATGAGCAGTTCTTC.

V is TRBV4-3 and J is TRBJ1-1; D gene uncertain. V dropped 3 bases and J dropped 4 bases, with 15 bases sitting between them. The CDR3 has 15 residues. Germline CDR1 reads LGHNA; CDR2 reads YSLEER. The CDR3 loop is CASSHYPGSSTEAFF. The CDR3, as DNA: TGCGCCAGCAGCCATTACCCGGGGAGTTCCACTGAAGCTTTCTTT.

The rearrangement links TRBV19 to TRBJ2-7; D remains unclear. CDR3 length equals 14 residues. V lost 3 bases and J 5 bases, leaving 14 bases between the germline ends. Germline assignment: CDR1 LNHDA and CDR2 SQIVND (reference sequence). The DNA for the CDR3 is TGTGCCAGTAGTATTAATCCAGGCCCCCACGAGCAGTACTTC. Protein product: CASSINPGPHEQYF.

The chain has TRBV11-2 and TRBJ2-3, with TRBD2 matching 11 bases. CDR3 length: 16 residues. V was clipped by 3 bases and J by 2 bases; unmatched bases: 4. Germline V gene lookup returns CDR1 SGHAT and CDR2 FQNNGV. This CDR3 is CASSLGTSGDTDTQYF. CDR3 nucleotides: TGTGCCAGCAGCTTGGGGACTAGCGGAGACACAGATACGCAGTATTTT.

This rearrangement joins TRBV9 to TRBJ1-5; D perhaps matches TRBD1 (5 bases). V was clipped by 3 bases and J by 0 bases, with 10 bases between them. CDR1 is SGDLS, CDR2 YYNGEE, per germline. The CDR3 loop spans 15 amino acids. The CDR3 DNA is TGTGCCAGCAGCGAATCAGGGTATAGCAATCAGCCCCAGCATTTT. It yields the protein CASSESGYSNQPQHF. Using reference TRBV9 and TRBJ1-5 for the parts outside the CDR3, the full variable domain is DSGVTQTPKHLITATGQRVTLRCSPRSGDLSVYWYQQSLDQGLQFLIQYYNGEERAKGNILERFSAQQFPDLHSELNLSSLELGDSALYFCASSESGYSNQPQHFGDGTRLSIL.